Listed here are 25 T cell receptor beta chains from one sample, sequenced in a study of T cell repertoires in cytomegalovirus infection. Antigens of these TCRs are unknown. MiXCR was run by TCRdb on the reads, yielding one entry per CDR3 protein. The data contain about 830,000 distinct CDR3 sequences, approximately 29% of them singletons. Sequenced here: cultured CD8+ T cells from PBMCs, sampled from culture after CMV antigen stimulation. The origin of the receptors is a human donor in good health (CMV status not recorded). Some clones in this sample may be carry-over from other donors' samples.

This clonotype showed up just once. In DNA form, the CDR3 reads TGTGCCAGCTCACCACCGAGAGCCACCGGGGAGCTGTTTTTT. Amino acid sequence: CASSPPRATGELFF. The rearrangement joins TRBV18 to TRBJ2-2; D remains unclear. This CDR3 region has 14 residues. V lost 0 bases and J lost 4, with 6 bases in between. Germline V lookup: CDR1 KGHSH, CDR2 LQKENI. Complete variable domain (other parts from reference TRBV18 and TRBJ2-2): NAGVMQNPRHLVRRRGQEARLRCSPMKGHSHVYWYRQLPEEGLKFMVYLQKENIIDESGMPKERFSAEFPKEGPSILRIQQVVRGDSAAYFCASSPPRATGELFFGEGSRLTVL.

The V gene is TRBV6-5, the J gene TRBJ2-3, with D perhaps TRBD1 or TRBD2 (5 bases each). There are 15 residues in the CDR3. Germline CDR1 and CDR2: MNHEY and SVGAGI. The V gene lost 5 bases and the J gene lost 6 bases, with 18 bases spanning the gap. CDR3 loop: CASSPGTTQRDTQYF. The CDR3 bases are TGTGCCAGCAGTCCCGGGACGACCCAAAGGGATACGCAGTATTTT.

The chain carries TRBV7-9 and TRBJ1-4; TRBD1 might be the D (6 bases). The CDR3 length is 14 residues. V lost 4 bases and J 4 bases, leaving 10 bases between the germline ends. Germline loops: CDR1 SEHNR, CDR2 FQNEAQ (reference sequence). CDR3 region: CASSYPRGNEKLFF. The CDR3 DNA follows: TGTGCCAGCAGCTATCCCAGGGGTAATGAAAAACTGTTTTTT.

The genes are TRBV6-5 and TRBJ1-1; D is unresolved. The germline CDR1 and CDR2 sequences are MNHEY and SVGAGI. Trimming removed 5 bases from V and 1 base from J, with 8 bases in between. CDR3 length equals 13 residues. This chain's CDR3 is CASSSRWNTEAFF. CDR3 nucleotides: TGTGCCAGCAGTAGCAGGTGGAACACTGAAGCTTTCTTT.

The V and J genes are TRBV6-5 and TRBJ2-1; TRBD1 matches 10 bases. This CDR3 comprises 12 residues. V lost 9 bases and J lost 5; bases outside the gene matches: 1. In germline, CDR1 is MNHEY, CDR2 SVGAGI. Here the CDR3 DNA reads TGTGCCAGGGACAGGGGGGACAATGAGCAGTTCTTC. This encodes CARDRGDNEQFF.

This clonotype came up a few times. This chain links TRBV20-1 with TRBJ2-3, with D perhaps matching TRBD1 (6 bases). CDR3 length equals 14 residues. V was pared by 6 bases and J by 1 base, with 14 bases between. Germline CDR1 is DFQATT and CDR2 is SNEGSKA (reference sequence). The chain's CDR3 is CSARTGLGTDTQYF. DNA of the CDR3: TGCAGTGCGCGAACAGGGTTGGGCACAGATACGCAGTATTTT.

About this clonotype: A junction end diverges from the germline sequence, so it may reflect a read error. The V call is TRBV12-3 or TRBV12-4, the J call TRBJ1-5; D is unclear. The CDR3 runs 13 residues. DNA of the CDR3: TGTCCCAGCAGTTTAGTAGGCAATCAGCCCCAGCATTTT. It codes for CPSSLVGNQPQHF.

The V and J genes are TRBV7-9 and TRBJ2-1, with D uncertain. Germline V gives CDR1 SEHNR, CDR2 FQNEAQ (reference sequence). This CDR3 is 11 amino acids long. Between the trimmed V and J ends, which lost 4 bases and 10 bases, there was a span of 8 bases. The CDR3 DNA reads TGTGCCAGCAGCTCCCGGCAGGAGCAGTTCTTC. Translating gives CASSSRQEQFF.

Note on this clonotype: A much bigger clone sits one base away, suggesting this may be a read error. The chain has TRBV27 and TRBJ1-5; 7 bases are shared with TRBD1. CDR3 length: 14 amino acids. V dropped 5 bases and J dropped 4; count of bases not matched to a gene: 5. Germline assignment: CDR1 MNHEY and CDR2 SMNVEV (reference sequence). The CDR3 here is CASSTGTENQPQHF. The CDR3 region has the DNA TGTGCCAGCAGTACCGGGACAGAGAATCAGCCCCAGCATTTT.

The chain joins TRBV19 to TRBJ2-5; tentative D call: TRBD2 (7 bases). Germline V lookup: CDR1 LNHDA, CDR2 SQIVND (reference sequence). Trimming removed 7 bases from V and 5 bases from J, with 20 bases in between. The CDR3 runs 15 residues. CDR3 DNA: TGTGCCAGTACCCCCGGATGGGGGGGCAGTGAGACCCAGTACTTC. This sequence encodes CASTPGWGGSETQYF. Combining the CDR3 with reference TRBV19 and TRBJ2-5 gives the whole variable domain DGGITQSPKYLFRKEGQNVTLSCEQNLNHDAMYWYRQDPGQGLRLIYYSQIVNDFQKGDIAEGYSVSREKKESFPLTVTSAQKNPTAFYLCASTPGWGGSETQYFGPGTRLLVL.

The sample holds a few counts of this clonotype. V and J are TRBV7-9 and TRBJ2-3; no reliable D call. Trimming took off 5 bases at V and 6 bases at J, with 12 bases between the two ends. This CDR3 has 13 amino acids. Germline V gives CDR1 SEHNR, CDR2 FQNEAQ (reference sequence). CDR3 loop: CASSTPGSDTQYF. The DNA for the CDR3 is TGTGCCAGCAGCACCCCGGGTTCCGATACGCAGTATTTT.

The chain links TRBV6-1 to TRBJ2-7, with 11 bases fitting TRBD1. Trimming removed 4 bases from V and 7 bases from J; junction bases left unmatched: 15. CDR1 and CDR2 from the germline V gene are MNHNS and SASEGT. CDR3 length: 17 amino acids. The CDR3 protein is CASSGRGDRGAREEQYV. In nucleotides, the CDR3 is TGTGCCAGCAGTGGAAGGGGGGACAGGGGGGCCAGAGAAGAGCAGTACGTC.

The V and J genes are TRBV27 and TRBJ2-7; D ambiguous. Trimming removed 1 base from V and 0 bases from J, with 10 bases in between. Per the germline V gene, CDR1 is MNHEY and CDR2 is SMNVEV (reference sequence). This CDR3 region has 15 residues. DNA for the CDR3: TGTGCCAGCAGTTTATTGGGAACCCTCTCCTACGAGCAGTACTTC. This codes for CASSLLGTLSYEQYF.

This clonotype has at least ten counts. The rearrangement uses TRBV7-6 and TRBJ1-1, with D hard to call. Trimming took 5 bases from V and 1 from J, leaving 8 bases between them. The CDR3 is made up of 13 amino acids. Germline values: CDR1 SGHVS, CDR2 FNYEAQ. The CDR3 region has the DNA TGTGCCAGCAGCCCAAGAAGGAACACTGAAGCTTTCTTT. This codes for CASSPRRNTEAFF.

The chain recombines TRBV7-6 with TRBJ1-1, with D possibly TRBD1 on 5 matching bases. The germline V and J ends were trimmed by 5 bases and 2 bases, with 24 bases remaining between them. CDR1 is SGHVS and CDR2 is FNYEAQ in the germline V gene. CDR3 length: 18 amino acids. For the CDR3, the DNA is TGTGCCAGCAGCCCACGTGAAGGGGCTTCAGCCCTAAACACTGAAGCTTTCTTT. This codes for CASSPREGASALNTEAFF.

The table lists this clonotype with a few counts. V usage is TRBV28 and J usage is TRBJ2-7, with D perhaps assigned TRBD1 or TRBD2 (7 bases each). CDR1 and CDR2 (germline): MDHEN, SYDVKM. This CDR3 has 16 residues. V shed 3 bases and J shed 1 base, with 16 bases lying between them. DNA of the CDR3: TGTGCCAGCAGTTTCACTACAGGGGAGGGGTCCTACGAGCAGTACGTC. Translating gives CASSFTTGEGSYEQYV.

For this clonotype: This may be a read error, as it is one base from a much larger clone. This chain joins TRBV7-6 and TRBJ2-2; no definite D call. Germline assignment: CDR1 SGHVS and CDR2 FNYEAQ. The CDR3 sequence is 16 residues long. The V gene lost 5 bases and the J gene lost 0 bases, with 13 bases spanning the gap. DNA of the CDR3: TGTGCCAGCAGCATAGGTGGCGGACCGAACACCGGGGAGCTGTTTTTT. It is translated as CASSIGGGPNTGELFF.

This clonotype has just a few counts. CDR3 sequence reads: CASSLEDGAGGNGYTF. The CDR3 DNA is TGTGCCAGCAGCTTGGAGGACGGGGCAGGGGGTAATGGCTACACCTTC. The chain combines TRBV5-4 with TRBJ1-2; 7 bases are shared with TRBD1. This CDR3 comprises 16 residues. J lost 6 bases, V lost 0 bases, and 11 bases had no gene match. Germline V gives CDR1 SGHNT, CDR2 YYREEE (reference sequence).

The CDR3 loop reads CASSLGWERAFF. The CDR3 DNA reads as TGTGCCAGCAGTTTGGGGTGGGAGAGAGCTTTCTTT. The chain links TRBV27 to TRBJ1-1, with D uncertain. Trimming took off 3 bases at V and 10 bases at J, with 12 bases between the two ends. Looked up from germline, CDR1 is MNHEY and CDR2 is SMNVEV (reference sequence). The CDR3 is made up of 12 amino acids.

This clonotype occurred a few times. This chain joins TRBV2 and TRBJ2-3; weak D call: TRBD1 (6 bases). V was shortened by 4 bases and J by 2 bases, with 13 bases between the two germline ends. The CDR3 runs to 15 residues. In germline, CDR1 is SNHLY, CDR2 FYNNEI. CDR3 in amino acids: CASSGSQGVTDTQYF. CDR3 sequence (DNA): TGTGCCAGCAGTGGATCACAGGGCGTCACAGATACGCAGTATTTT.

The chain is built from TRBV6-2 or TRBV6-3 and TRBJ2-5; 8 bases match TRBD1. CDR1 and CDR2 (germline): MNHEY, SVGEGT. V was clipped by 6 bases and J by 2 bases; unmatched bases: 8. The CDR3 is 15 amino acids. CDR3 in amino acids: CASSGQGILQETQYF. The CDR3 nucleotides are TGTGCCAGCAGCGGACAGGGTATTCTTCAAGAGACCCAGTACTTC.

The V and J genes are TRBV4-2 and TRBJ2-1, with D unresolved. CDR1 LGHNA and CDR2 YNFKEQ come from the germline V gene. The CDR3 is made up of 15 amino acids. V lost 2 bases and J lost 6, with 14 bases in between. The DNA for the CDR3 is TGTGCCAGCAGCCAACTAGTCACAACCCTCAATGAGCAGTTCTTC. As protein: CASSQLVTTLNEQFF.

The V call is TRBV9, the J call TRBJ1-5; D uncertain. The germline V and J ends were trimmed by 3 bases and 3 bases, with 13 bases remaining between them. The germline V gene encodes CDR1 SGDLS and CDR2 YYNGEE. The CDR3 has 15 amino acids. This CDR3 is CASSDGSGNNQPQHF. The CDR3 DNA reads TGTGCCAGCAGCGATGGTTCGGGGAACAATCAGCCCCAGCATTTT.

This clonotype was picked up a small number of times. The chain links TRBV7-9 to TRBJ1-1, with D maybe TRBD1 (6 bases). The CDR3 totals 15 residues. Germline loops: CDR1 SEHNR, CDR2 FQNEAQ (reference sequence). The germline V and J ends were trimmed by 2 bases and 5 bases, with 15 bases remaining between them. The CDR3 reads CASSLHTGSGTEAFF. The CDR3 DNA reads TGTGCCAGCAGCTTACATACAGGGTCAGGGACTGAAGCTTTCTTT.

This clonotype was detected a few times. Compared with germline, one end of the junction differs, possibly owing to a read error. This chain joins TRBV7-9 and TRBJ2-1; 9 bases are a match to TRBD1. Germline V gene sequence: CDR1 SEHNR, CDR2 FQNEAQ (reference sequence). The CDR3 has 13 residues. As DNA, the CDR3 is TGTGCCAGCACCTTATCAGGGGACAGGGAGGAGTTCTTC. Protein sequence: CASTLSGDREEFF.